The clone carrying this TCR beta chain was observed a handful of times. Its target is unknown. This sample was included in a study of regulatory T cells in long-lasting Graves disease. Study findings and constraints: Persistent Graves' cases showed lower TCR diversity than newly diagnosed cases. When disease was persistent, TRBV28, TRBJ1-2 and TRBJ2-5 were the favored segments.

This CDR3 contains 15 residues. Trimming stripped 3 bases from V and 0 bases from J, with 12 bases between. The germline V gene encodes CDR1 SGHRS and CDR2 YFSETQ. For TCR beta, libraries came from iRepertoire HTBI primers and Arm-PCR of CDR3 regions. Methods used by the authors: Sequenced samples collectively carried about 62 TRBV and 12 to 15 TRBJ segments. MiXCR, run by TCRdb on the multiplex PCR reads, gives a single entry per CDR3 protein. What appears here as the V and J calls and clone size reflects TCRdb's work, not the paper's. This sample carries around 430,000 distinct CDR3 sequences, roughly 23% of them seen once, and the ten largest clones take about an eighth. As for time point: persistent/refractory GD, antithyroid drugs over 5 years with positive TRAb. RNA extracted from PBMCs served as the sequencing template. One endocrinology department in Xi'an, China, was where patients came from.

The source of this sequence is a female donor with Graves disease. V and J are TRBV5-1 and TRBJ1-1, with a tentative D call TRBD1 (6 bases). The sample consisted of peripheral blood mononuclear cells (PBMCs), taken when the disease was refractory, from a patient treated with antithyroid drugs. As DNA, the CDR3 is TGCGCCAGCAGCTCTCAACAGGGAATGAACACTGAAGCTTTCTTT. Its translation: CASSSQQGMNTEAFF.